These 21 T cell receptor beta chains came from one sample sequenced in a study of post-analysis software for immune sequencing data (dated by TCRdb to 2014 to 2015). General study outcomes and caveats: Patients showed significantly higher frequencies than controls for five TRBV segments, among them TRBV5-6, TRBV5-1 and TRBV20-1.

The method behind the library was PCR. Instrument used: Illumina HiSeq 2500. Unique molecular identifiers were incorporated into TCR beta cDNA libraries to reduce PCR and sequencing biases. TCRdb ran its own pipeline on the public reads, namely fastp trimming at Q25 and MiXCR clone calling, and kept in-frame beta chains. Rows merge per CDR3 protein into single entries with the most common DNA and genes. The sample yields a few hundred thousand distinct CDR3 sequences; less than 40% were counted once. The ten largest make up around 5.9% of the sample. Their antigens remain unidentified. What was sequenced was blood. These receptors were obtained from a girl under 18 with multiple sclerosis.

The chain joins TRBV20-1 to TRBJ1-1; no clear D gene. The CDR3 contains 14 residues. The V gene's germline CDR1 is DFQATT and CDR2 SNEGSKA (reference sequence). Trimming cost V 5 bases and J 4 bases, with 17 bases left between them. CDR3 sequence: CSARFRGRSTEAFF. In DNA form, the CDR3 reads TGCAGTGCTCGATTTCGGGGTAGGAGCACTGAAGCTTTCTTT.

The V gene is TRBV7-9, the J gene TRBJ1-5; D is perhaps TRBD1 (5 bases). Germline V gives CDR1 SEHNR, CDR2 FQNEAQ (reference sequence). This CDR3 has 13 residues. V lost 5 bases and J 6 bases, leaving 11 bases between the germline ends. The chain's CDR3 is CASSLEGIQPQHF. CDR3 DNA: TGTGCCAGCAGCCTCGAGGGGATTCAGCCCCAGCATTTT.

A few counts support this clonotype. The genes are TRBV6-2 or TRBV6-3 and TRBJ2-1, with D perhaps assigned TRBD1 or TRBD2 (6 bases each). Per germline, CDR1 MNHEY and CDR2 SVGEGT. V lost 5 bases, J lost 1 base, and 12 bases lay in between. This CDR3 has 15 residues. This CDR3 is CASSRGVGSYNEQFF. The CDR3, as DNA: TGTGCCAGCAGTAGGGGGGTAGGGTCCTACAATGAGCAGTTCTTC.

The chain is built from TRBV9 and TRBJ1-1, with D possibly being TRBD1 (6 bases). The germline V and J ends were trimmed by 0 bases and 7 bases, with 13 bases remaining between them. Per the germline V gene, CDR1 is SGDLS and CDR2 is YYNGEE. This CDR3 region has 14 residues. The CDR3 bases are TGTGCCAGCAGCGTAGACCCGGGAGGGGGTGAAGCTTTCTTT. Translating gives CASSVDPGGGEAFF. The full variable domain, completed using reference TRBV9 and TRBJ1-1, is DSGVTQTPKHLITATGQRVTLRCSPRSGDLSVYWYQQSLDQGLQFLIQYYNGEERAKGNILERFSAQQFPDLHSELNLSSLELGDSALYFCASSVDPGGGEAFFGQGTRLTVV.

This clonotype has just a few counts. The chain combines TRBV10-3 with TRBJ2-5; no definite D call. Looked up from germline, CDR1 is ENHRY and CDR2 is SYGVKD. The ends were cut back, 3 bases at V and 3 bases at J, with 14 bases in the middle. This CDR3 comprises 15 residues. The CDR3 coding sequence is TGTGCCATCAGTGACTCGATTCACGGTGAAGAGACCCAGTACTTC. Translated: CAISDSIHGEETQYF.

This clonotype turned up a few times. The rearrangement joins TRBV7-9 to TRBJ2-3, with 9 bases lining up with TRBD2. The J segment lost 1 base and the V segment lost 5 bases, leaving 16 bases of the junction unmatched. Germline loops: CDR1 SEHNR, CDR2 FQNEAQ (reference sequence). This CDR3 is 19 amino acids long. This chain's CDR3 is CASSPSGERGAYRTDTQYF. Here the CDR3 DNA reads TGTGCCAGCAGCCCCTCCGGCGAGCGGGGGGCCTACCGCACAGATACGCAGTATTTT.

A single count supports this clonotype. The conserved phenylalanine or tryptophan is not found at the CDR3 terminus, so this likely reflects a read error. The J gene is TRBJ2-1, the V gene TRBV6-1, with a possible D match to TRBD1 (6 bases). Germline V gene sequence: CDR1 MNHNS, CDR2 SASEGT. This CDR3 is built from 16 residues. V lost 3 bases and J lost 7, with 19 bases in between. CDR3: CASSDQQGSWVNEQFY. Written as DNA, the CDR3 is TGTGCCAGCAGTGATCAACAGGGATCGTGGGTGAATGAGCAGTTCTAC.

This chain uses TRBV6-2 or TRBV6-3 with TRBJ2-5; TRBD1 might be the D (5 bases). The CDR3 spans 15 residues. Germline CDR1 is MNHEY and CDR2 is SVGEGT. V lost 4 bases to trimming and J lost 1 base, with 13 bases between them. CDR3 sequence: CASSFLFDSQETQYF. Here the CDR3 DNA reads TGTGCCAGCAGTTTTCTTTTTGACAGCCAAGAGACCCAGTACTTC.

This clonotype was seen only a few times. This chain uses TRBV24-1 with TRBJ2-3; tentatively, D is TRBD1 (5 bases). CDR1 and CDR2 (germline): KGHDR, SFDVKD. The CDR3 runs 17 residues. V was shortened by 3 bases and J by 0 bases, with 15 bases between the two germline ends. The CDR3 loop is CATSDTPDRTSTDTQYF. The CDR3 nucleotides read TGTGCCACCAGTGATACACCCGACAGAACTAGCACAGATACGCAGTATTTT.

This clonotype appeared a single time. V is TRBV5-1 and J is TRBJ2-3, with no clear D. Germline CDR1 is SGHRS and CDR2 is YFSETQ. V was trimmed by 0 bases and J by 4 bases, leaving 9 bases between them. This CDR3 is 14 amino acids long. The CDR3 sequence: CASSLVSYPDTQYF. The CDR3 nucleotides read TGCGCCAGCAGCTTGGTCTCTTACCCAGATACGCAGTATTTT.

This clonotype was observed a handful of times. V usage is TRBV18 and J usage is TRBJ1-5, with D possibly matching TRBD1 (5 bases). Per germline, CDR1 KGHSH and CDR2 LQKENI. The CDR3 extends over 15 amino acids. V gave up 3 bases and J gave up 3 bases, with 12 bases separating them. The CDR3 DNA is TGTGCCAGCTCACCCTTTACAGGTTTCAATCAGCCCCAGCATTTT. Translated, it gives CASSPFTGFNQPQHF.

The chain couples TRBV13 to TRBJ2-3; TRBD1 might be the D (7 bases). The CDR3 is 16 amino acids. From germline, CDR1 is PRHDT and CDR2 FYEKMQ (reference sequence). V lost 2 bases and J 2 bases, leaving 14 bases between the germline ends. CDR3 in amino acids: CASSLNTGDSTDTQYF. In DNA form, the CDR3 reads TGTGCCAGCAGCTTAAACACAGGGGACTCCACAGATACGCAGTATTTT.

J is TRBJ1-5 and V is TRBV18, with D possibly matching TRBD1 (5 bases). The CDR3 is 17 amino acids. The V gene's germline CDR1 is KGHSH and CDR2 LQKENI. Deletions cut 1 base from V and 2 bases from J, with 15 bases between. The CDR3 DNA is TGTGCCAGCTCACCACAAAAGCAAGGGGAAGGCAATCAGCCCCAGCATTTT. It translates to CASSPQKQGEGNQPQHF. The whole variable domain, filled in from reference TRBV18 and TRBJ1-5, reads NAGVMQNPRHLVRRRGQEARLRCSPMKGHSHVYWYRQLPEEGLKFMVYLQKENIIDESGMPKERFSAEFPKEGPSILRIQQVVRGDSAAYFCASSPQKQGEGNQPQHFGDGTRLSIL.

The rearrangement joins TRBV15 to TRBJ2-1; D uncertain. The CDR3 has 12 residues. Germline CDR1 is LNHNV and CDR2 is YYDKDF (reference sequence). The ends were cut back, 8 bases at V and 3 bases at J, with 8 bases in the middle. The CDR3 region is CATGTGYNEQFF. The CDR3 coding sequence is TGTGCCACCGGTACCGGCTACAATGAGCAGTTCTTC.

The genes are TRBV6-6 and TRBJ2-1, with TRBD2 identical over 13 bases. Germline V lookup: CDR1 MNHNY, CDR2 SVGAGI (reference sequence). Trimming removed 10 bases from V and 7 bases from J; junction bases left unmatched: 4. CDR3 length equals 13 residues. The CDR3 bases are TGTGCCACTTGGACTAGCGGGGGTAATGAGCAGTTCTTC. It codes for CATWTSGGNEQFF.

This clonotype came up a few times. The chain links TRBV20-1 to TRBJ2-1; 9 bases fit TRBD2. CDR3 size: 14 residues. Germline V gives CDR1 DFQATT, CDR2 SNEGSKA (reference sequence). The CDR3 sequence: CRAGRTSVYNEQFF. Written as DNA, the CDR3 is TGCAGGGCGGGCCGGACTAGCGTTTACAATGAGCAGTTCTTC.

V and J are TRBV12-3 or TRBV12-4 and TRBJ2-6; D possibly corresponds to TRBD1 (6 bases). The CDR3 length is 18 residues. The germline V and J ends were trimmed by 3 bases and 0 bases, with 15 bases remaining between them. CDR3 DNA sequence: TGTGCCAGCAGTTTCTTTGGGGGCCGGGGCTCTGGGGCCAACGTCCTGACTTTC. Protein sequence: CASSFFGGRGSGANVLTF.

This clonotype was recorded only once. The DNA is left out, because the CDR3 cannot be placed on it with certainty; the CDR3 is given as TCRdb lists it. V usage is TRBV28 and J usage is TRBJ2-3. Per germline, CDR1 MDHEN and CDR2 SYDVKM. The CDR3 length equals 13 residues, ends included. The CDR3 is CASSSSFIDTQYF.

The chain employs TRBV7-8 and TRBJ1-5, with D possibly matching TRBD1 (6 bases). The V gene's germline CDR1 is SGHVS and CDR2 FQNEAQ. With 2 bases removed from V and 3 bases from J, the gap between germline ends came to 14 bases. This CDR3 spans 16 amino acids. The DNA of the CDR3 is TGTGCCAGCAGCTTACACGACAGGCTTGACAATCAGCCCCAGCATTTT. As protein: CASSLHDRLDNQPQHF.

This clonotype was counted a few times. The chain uses TRBV6-1 and TRBJ1-5, with D possibly matching TRBD1 (5 bases). Trimming took 4 bases from V and 1 from J, leaving 17 bases between them. This CDR3 is built from 17 residues. The germline gives CDR1 MNHNS, CDR2 SASEGT. CDR3 amino acids: CASSAPPGLRSNQPQHF. In nucleotides, the CDR3 is TGTGCCAGCAGTGCTCCCCCGGGACTTAGAAGCAATCAGCCCCAGCATTTT.

The chain couples TRBV6-5 to TRBJ2-3; 8 bases map to TRBD2. Per germline, CDR1 MNHEY and CDR2 SVGAGI. The CDR3 contains 14 residues. J lost 2 bases, V lost 5 bases, and 3 bases had no gene match. As DNA, the CDR3 is TGTGCCAGCAGTACTAGCGGCGTCACAGATACGCAGTATTTT. Protein: CASSTSGVTDTQYF.